This TCR beta chain was sequenced during a study of Tregs in tolerant kidney transplant recipients. The nonmyeloablative bone marrow transplants came from related graft donors, with transient mixed chimerism. CD4+CD25+CD127- Tregs, CD4+CD25- non-Tregs, CD4 and CD8 cells were sorted. The germline CDR1 and CDR2 sequences are LNHDA and SQIVND (reference sequence). V lost 4 bases and J lost 2; bases outside the gene matches: 2. The CDR3 covers 15 residues. TCRdb keeps only in-frame clones here, not all; method: immunoSEQ multiplex PCR. The data hold 65,000 or so clones, with about 87% observed a single time.

The sequence derives from a human patient who received a combined kidney and bone marrow transplant. The graft donor may be the source of some T cells. The sample was CD4+ T cells from blood (PBMCs), taken 6 months after the transplant. V usage is TRBV19 and J usage is TRBJ2-3, with 11 bases lining up with TRBD2. Here the CDR3 DNA reads TGTGCCAGTAGTAAACTAGCGGGGGACACAGATACGCAGTATTTT. This gives the protein CASSKLAGDTDTQYF. The full variable domain, rest sourced from reference TRBV19 and TRBJ2-3, is DGGITQSPKYLFRKEGQNVTLSCEQNLNHDAMYWYRQDPGQGLRLIYYSQIVNDFQKGDIAEGYSVSREKKESFPLTVTSAQKNPTAFYLCASSKLAGDTDTQYFGPGTRLTVL.